Listed below are T cell receptor beta chains from one sample, sequenced in a study of glioma-infiltrating T cells after dendritic cell vaccination. Some clones are missing from TCRdb's copy, which holds only in-frame ones; the method was immunoSEQ multiplex PCR. The data contain roughly 80,000 clones, roughly 89% of them seen just once; the ten biggest clones take up roughly 3.2%. Sequenced material: blood, taken before dendritic cell vaccination. The origin of the receptors is a human donor with glioblastoma. Each CDR3 is given with its conserved first and last residue. D genes are given only for firm matches. For some rows the clone size is stated as once, few or many, or as a class when expanded; others skip it.

d_call clone_size j_call v_call cdr3_aa cdr3_nt
TRBD1 NA TRBJ1-1 TRBV7-3 CASSPSTGGITEAFF TGTGCCAGCAGCCCGTCGACAGGGGGAATCACTGAAGCTTTCTTT
TRBD2 NA TRBJ2-7 TRBV27 CASSFGTSGDEQYF TGTGCCAGCAGTTTCGGGACTAGCGGGGACGAGCAGTACTTC
TRBD2 once TRBJ2-3 TRBV11-3 CASSFILAASTDTQYF TGTGCCAGCAGCTTCATCCTAGCGGCTAGCACAGATACGCAGTATTTT
TRBD1 NA TRBJ1-2 TRBV27 CASSLNRDRGNYGYTF TGTGCCAGCAGTCTCAACCGGGACAGGGGTAACTATGGCTACACCTTC
NA once TRBJ2-3 TRBV19 CASTPGISTDTQYF TGTGCCAGTACCCCAGGGATTAGCACAGATACGCAGTATTTT
TRBD2 once TRBJ2-1 TRBV4-2 CASSSRTSGTYNEQFF TGTGCCAGCAGCTCCAGGACTAGCGGAACCTACAATGAGCAGTTCTTC
TRBD2 NA TRBJ2-5 TRBV6-6 CASEGTSGTTETQYF TGTGCCAGTGAGGGGACTAGCGGGACCACGGAGACCCAGTACTTC
NA NA TRBJ2-5 TRBV18 CASSPSRTTQETQYF TGTGCCAGCTCACCTTCCCGGACTACACAAGAGACCCAGTACTTC
NA once TRBJ2-7 TRBV12-5 CASGLKTGTDEQYF TGTGCTAGTGGTTTAAAGACAGGGACTGACGAGCAGTACTTC
TRBD2 NA TRBJ2-1 TRBV7-9 CASSGAPGGSYNEQFF TGTGCCAGCAGCGGGGCTCCGGGGGGCTCCTACAATGAGCAGTTCTTC
TRBD1 NA TRBJ1-2 TRBV15 CATSRDRGQTENYGYTF TGTGCCACCAGCAGAGATCGGGGACAGACAGAAAACTATGGCTACACCTTC
NA NA TRBJ1-4 TRBV19 CADRTAYGEKLFF TGTGCAGACAGGACAGCCTACGGTGAAAAACTGTTTTTT
NA once TRBJ2-6 TRBV28 CASSLQGTGANVLTF TGTGCCAGCAGTTTACAGGGGACTGGGGCCAACGTCCTGACTTTC